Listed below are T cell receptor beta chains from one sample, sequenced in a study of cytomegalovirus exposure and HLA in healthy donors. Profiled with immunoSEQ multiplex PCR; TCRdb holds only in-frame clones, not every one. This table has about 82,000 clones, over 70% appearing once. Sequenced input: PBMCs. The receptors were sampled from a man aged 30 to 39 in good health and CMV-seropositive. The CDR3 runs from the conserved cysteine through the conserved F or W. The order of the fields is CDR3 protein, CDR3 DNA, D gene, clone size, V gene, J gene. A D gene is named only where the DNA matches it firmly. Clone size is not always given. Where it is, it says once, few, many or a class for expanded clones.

cdr3_aa: CASRTGGDWVNTEAFF
cdr3_nt: TGTGCCAGCAGGACAGGGGGCGATTGGGTGAACACTGAAGCTTTCTTT
d_call: TRBD1
clone_size: few
v_call: TRBV2
j_call: TRBJ1-1

cdr3_aa: CSGGAGGNEQFF
cdr3_nt: TGCAGCGGTGGGGCAGGGGGGAATGAGCAGTTCTTC
d_call: .
clone_size: .
v_call: TRBV29-1
j_call: TRBJ2-1

cdr3_aa: CASSPLGGREPQHF
cdr3_nt: TGTGCCAGCAGTCCCCTAGGGGGGAGGGAGCCCCAGCATTTT
d_call: .
clone_size: once
v_call: TRBV6-5
j_call: TRBJ1-5

cdr3_aa: CASSEGRGDEQYF
cdr3_nt: TGTGCCAGCAGTGAAGGCAGGGGGGACGAGCAGTACTTC
d_call: .
clone_size: .
v_call: TRBV2
j_call: TRBJ2-7

cdr3_aa: CASSLVATGRSVFF
cdr3_nt: TGTGCCAGCAGCTTGGTGGCGACAGGCCGGTCCGTTTTCTTT
d_call: .
clone_size: .
v_call: TRBV5-6
j_call: TRBJ1-1

cdr3_aa: CASSLGAGGGAEAFF
cdr3_nt: TGTGCCAGCAGCTTAGGAGCGGGAGGGGGCGCTGAAGCTTTCTTT
d_call: TRBD1
clone_size: once
v_call: TRBV7-9
j_call: TRBJ1-1

cdr3_aa: CASSVEGQGNYGYTF
cdr3_nt: TGTGCCAGCAGCGTAGAGGGACAGGGGAACTATGGCTACACCTTC
d_call: TRBD1
clone_size: .
v_call: TRBV9
j_call: TRBJ1-2

cdr3_aa: CASIGGDRNQPQHF
cdr3_nt: TGTGCCAGTATTGGGGGCGACCGCAATCAGCCCCAGCATTTT
d_call: .
clone_size: .
v_call: TRBV19
j_call: TRBJ1-5

cdr3_aa: CASSEVQGRGTEAFF
cdr3_nt: TGTGCCAGCAGTGAAGTGCAGGGCCGGGGGACTGAAGCTTTCTTT
d_call: .
clone_size: once
v_call: TRBV6-1
j_call: TRBJ1-1

cdr3_aa: CASSFGGTGGYEQYF
cdr3_nt: TGTGCCAGCAGCTTTGGCGGGACAGGGGGCTACGAGCAGTACTTC
d_call: TRBD1
clone_size: .
v_call: TRBV5-4
j_call: TRBJ2-7

cdr3_aa: CASGTTGNTIYF
cdr3_nt: TGTGCCAGCGGGACTACCGGAAACACCATATATTTT
d_call: .
clone_size: .
v_call: TRBV6-5
j_call: TRBJ1-3

cdr3_aa: CASSKGVFPYGYTF
cdr3_nt: TGTGCCAGCAGTAAAGGAGTCTTCCCATATGGCTACACCTTC
d_call: .
clone_size: .
v_call: TRBV25-1
j_call: TRBJ1-2

cdr3_aa: CASSWGGQGATNTEAFF
cdr3_nt: TGTGCCAGCAGCTGGGGGGGGCAGGGGGCGACGAACACTGAAGCTTTCTTT
d_call: TRBD1
clone_size: .
v_call: TRBV7-9
j_call: TRBJ1-1

cdr3_aa: CASSSYQGSGRKEFF
cdr3_nt: TGCGCCAGCAGCTCCTACCAGGGTAGCGGGAGGAAAGAGTTCTTC
d_call: TRBD2
clone_size: .
v_call: TRBV5-1
j_call: TRBJ2-1

cdr3_aa: CSALTAAVGSYNEQFF
cdr3_nt: TGCAGCGCCCTCACGGCAGCGGTAGGGTCCTACAATGAGCAGTTCTTC
d_call: .
clone_size: .
v_call: TRBV29-1
j_call: TRBJ2-1

cdr3_aa: CATSRDSRVAGSYEQYF
cdr3_nt: TGTGCCACCAGCAGAGATTCCCGCGTGGCGGGATCCTACGAGCAGTACTTC
d_call: .
clone_size: .
v_call: TRBV15
j_call: TRBJ2-7

cdr3_aa: CASSPKRQGATNEKLFF
cdr3_nt: TGCGCCAGCAGCCCCAAGAGACAGGGAGCAACTAATGAAAAACTGTTTTTT
d_call: TRBD1
clone_size: once
v_call: TRBV5-1
j_call: TRBJ1-4

cdr3_aa: CASSLGLADYNEQFF
cdr3_nt: TGTGCCAGCAGCCTCGGTCTGGCGGACTACAATGAGCAGTTCTTC
d_call: .
clone_size: .
v_call: TRBV7-3
j_call: TRBJ2-1

cdr3_aa: CASSFGGSSTEAFF
cdr3_nt: TGTGCCAGCAGTTTTGGGGGGAGCAGTACTGAAGCTTTCTTT
d_call: .
clone_size: .
v_call: TRBV6-6
j_call: TRBJ1-1

cdr3_aa: CASSQDPYGAGANVLTF
cdr3_nt: TGCGCCAGCAGCCAGGATCCATACGGGGCTGGGGCCAACGTCCTGACTTTC
d_call: .
clone_size: .
v_call: TRBV4-1
j_call: TRBJ2-6

cdr3_aa: CASSLAGGPEAFF
cdr3_nt: TGTGCCAGCAGCTTGGCCGGGGGACCTGAGGCTTTCTTT
d_call: .
clone_size: .
v_call: TRBV5-4
j_call: TRBJ1-1

cdr3_aa: CASTPRSNEKLFF
cdr3_nt: TGTGCCAGCACCCCCCGTAGTAATGAAAAACTGTTTTTT
d_call: .
clone_size: .
v_call: TRBV28
j_call: TRBJ1-4

cdr3_aa: CASSLMSGNEKLFF
cdr3_nt: TGTGCCAGCAGTTTAATGTCAGGGAATGAAAAACTGTTTTTT
d_call: .
clone_size: .
v_call: TRBV27
j_call: TRBJ1-4

cdr3_aa: CASSQDSGGAAQYF
cdr3_nt: TGCGCCAGCAGCCAAGATAGCGGGGGGGCGGCGCAGTACTTC
d_call: TRBD2
clone_size: .
v_call: TRBV4-1
j_call: TRBJ2-7

cdr3_aa: CSVEGSIGTGEYEQYF
cdr3_nt: TGCAGCGTTGAAGGCAGCATTGGGACAGGGGAATACGAGCAGTACTTC
d_call: TRBD1
clone_size: .
v_call: TRBV29-1
j_call: TRBJ2-7

cdr3_aa: CASSGAGSFEAFF
cdr3_nt: TGCGCCAGCAGCGGGGCAGGGTCGTTCGAAGCTTTCTTT
d_call: .
clone_size: few
v_call: TRBV5-1
j_call: TRBJ1-1

cdr3_aa: CSVSRNEQFF
cdr3_nt: TGCAGCGTTTCCCGCAATGAGCAGTTCTTC
d_call: .
clone_size: few
v_call: TRBV29-1
j_call: TRBJ2-1

cdr3_aa: CATSRVQGLNDGEGETQYF
cdr3_nt: TGTGCCACCAGCAGAGTTCAGGGACTAAACGATGGGGAGGGAGAGACCCAGTACTTC
d_call: TRBD2
clone_size: .
v_call: TRBV15
j_call: TRBJ2-5